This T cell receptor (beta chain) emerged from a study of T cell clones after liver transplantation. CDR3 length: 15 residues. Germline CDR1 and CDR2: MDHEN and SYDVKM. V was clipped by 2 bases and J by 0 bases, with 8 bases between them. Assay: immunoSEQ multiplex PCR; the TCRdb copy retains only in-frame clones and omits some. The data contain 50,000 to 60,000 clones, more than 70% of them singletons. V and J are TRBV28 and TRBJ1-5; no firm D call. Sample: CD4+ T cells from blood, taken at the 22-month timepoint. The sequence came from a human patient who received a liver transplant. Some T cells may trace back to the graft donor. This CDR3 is CASSLMGLSNQPQHF. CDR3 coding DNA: TGTGCCAGCAGTTTAATGGGCCTTAGCAATCAGCCCCAGCATTTT.